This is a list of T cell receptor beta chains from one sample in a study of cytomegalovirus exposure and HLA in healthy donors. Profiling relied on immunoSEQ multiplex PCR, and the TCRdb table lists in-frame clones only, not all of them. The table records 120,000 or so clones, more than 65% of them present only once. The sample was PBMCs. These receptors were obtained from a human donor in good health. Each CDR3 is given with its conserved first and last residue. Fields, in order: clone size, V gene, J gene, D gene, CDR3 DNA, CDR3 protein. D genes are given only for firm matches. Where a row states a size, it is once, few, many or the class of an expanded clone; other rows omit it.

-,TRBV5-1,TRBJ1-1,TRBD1,TGCGCCAGCAGCATTACAGGGGGCGTGAGAACTGAAGCTTTCTTT,CASSITGGVRTEAFF
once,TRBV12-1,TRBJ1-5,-,TGTGCCAGCAGCTGGGGGGACAGAAATCAGCCCCAGCATTTT,CASSWGDRNQPQHF
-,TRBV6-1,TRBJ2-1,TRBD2,TGTGCCAGCACCAAGGGCAGCGGGAGTTCAGATGAGCAGTTCTTC,CASTKGSGSSDEQFF
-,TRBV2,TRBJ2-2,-,TGTGCCAGCACCGAGGGGGGGGCGGGCACCGGGGAGCTGTTTTTT,CASTEGGAGTGELFF
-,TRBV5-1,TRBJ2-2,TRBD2,TGCGCCAGCAGCCGCACAAGCGGGGGAGGGGGAACCGGGGAGCTGTTTTTT,CASSRTSGGGGTGELFF
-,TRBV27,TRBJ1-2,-,TGTGCCAGCACACCGGGGGGGGCAGTCTTCGGCTACACCTTC,CASTPGGAVFGYTF
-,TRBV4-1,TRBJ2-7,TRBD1,TGCGCCAGCAGCCAGAGCCAGACAGGGAAACACTACGAGCAGTACTTC,CASSQSQTGKHYEQYF
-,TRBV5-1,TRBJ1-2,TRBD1,TGCGCCAGCAGTTTTACCGGGACAGTGGGGCCCCTTTCTCAAGGCTACACCTTC,CASSFTGTVGPLSQGYTF
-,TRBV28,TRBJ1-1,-,TGTGCCAGCAGTTTATCACTCACTGAAGCTTTCTTT,CASSLSLTEAFF
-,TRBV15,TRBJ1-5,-,TGTGCCACCAGCAGAGGACAGTTCGCCCAGCCCCAGCATTTT,CATSRGQFAQPQHF
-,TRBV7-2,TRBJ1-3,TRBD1,TGTGCCAGCGGTACAGGGGCCGAAAACACCATATATTTT,CASGTGAENTIYF
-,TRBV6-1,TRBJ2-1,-,TGTGCCAGCAGTGAAAGGACACAGCAGTTCTTC,CASSERTQQFF
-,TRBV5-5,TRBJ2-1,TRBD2,TGTGCCAGCAGCGGAACTAGCGGGAGCTCCTACAATGAGCAGTTCTTC,CASSGTSGSSYNEQFF
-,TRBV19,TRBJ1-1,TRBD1,TGTGCCAGTAGTCCCGACAGGGGGGGACATCCTGAAGCTTTCTTT,CASSPDRGGHPEAFF
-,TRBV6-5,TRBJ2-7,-,TGTGCCAGCAGTTACTGGACAGCAACAGCCTACGAGCAGTACTTC,CASSYWTATAYEQYF
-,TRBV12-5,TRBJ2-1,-,TGTGCTAGTGGCGATGACGGAGAGAGCCGGACAACTGAGCAGTTCTTC,CASGDDGESRTTEQFF
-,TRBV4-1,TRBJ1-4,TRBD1,TGCGCCAGCAGCCATCTGGGGACAGTGAATGAAAAACTGTTTTTT,CASSHLGTVNEKLFF
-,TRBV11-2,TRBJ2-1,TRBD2,TGTGCCGGCAACTCATACGCGAGCGGGAGTACCAACAATGAGCAGTTCTTC,CAGNSYASGSTNNEQFF
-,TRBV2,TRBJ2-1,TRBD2,TGTGCCAGCAGTGAAGTAGGATCTAGCGGGAGTAATGAGCAGTTCTTC,CASSEVGSSGSNEQFF
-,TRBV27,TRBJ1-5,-,TGTGCCAGCAGTTTACAGAGGACTAATCAGCCCCAGCATTTT,CASSLQRTNQPQHF
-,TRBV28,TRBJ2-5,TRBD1,TGTGCCAGCAGTAGCACGACAGGGGTAGAGACCCAGTACTTC,CASSSTTGVETQYF
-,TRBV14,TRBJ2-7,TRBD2,TGTGCCAGCAGCCCCTTTACTAGCGGGAGCTACGAGCAGTACTTC,CASSPFTSGSYEQYF
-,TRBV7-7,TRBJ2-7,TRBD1,TGTGCTAGCAGCTTAGACCACAGGGGGGAGCAGTACTTC,CASSLDHRGEQYF
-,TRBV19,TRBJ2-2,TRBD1,TGTGCCAGTAGTCCGGACAGGGCCGGGGAGCTGTTTTTT,CASSPDRAGELFF
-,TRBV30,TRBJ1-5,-,TGTGCCTGGAGTAACCAGTATAGCAATCAGCCCCAGCATTTT,CAWSNQYSNQPQHF
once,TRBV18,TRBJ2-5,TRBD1,TGTGCCAGCTCGCCGGGACAGGGGAACCAAGAGACCCAGTACTTC,CASSPGQGNQETQYF
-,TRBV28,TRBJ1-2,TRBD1,TGTGCCAGCAGTTTTCCCGGGACAGGGGCGGGCTACACCTTC,CASSFPGTGAGYTF
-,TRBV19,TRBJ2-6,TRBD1,TGTGCCAGTAGTATGTTGGCGGGACAGGTTGATTCTGGGGCCAACGTCCTGACTTTC,CASSMLAGQVDSGANVLTF
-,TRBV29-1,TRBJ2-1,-,TGCAGCGGGGAGACCGGCCGAGCGCAGTTCTTC,CSGETGRAQFF
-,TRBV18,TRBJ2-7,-,TGTGCCAGCTCACCTGGGGACAAATCCTACGAGCAGTACTTC,CASSPGDKSYEQYF